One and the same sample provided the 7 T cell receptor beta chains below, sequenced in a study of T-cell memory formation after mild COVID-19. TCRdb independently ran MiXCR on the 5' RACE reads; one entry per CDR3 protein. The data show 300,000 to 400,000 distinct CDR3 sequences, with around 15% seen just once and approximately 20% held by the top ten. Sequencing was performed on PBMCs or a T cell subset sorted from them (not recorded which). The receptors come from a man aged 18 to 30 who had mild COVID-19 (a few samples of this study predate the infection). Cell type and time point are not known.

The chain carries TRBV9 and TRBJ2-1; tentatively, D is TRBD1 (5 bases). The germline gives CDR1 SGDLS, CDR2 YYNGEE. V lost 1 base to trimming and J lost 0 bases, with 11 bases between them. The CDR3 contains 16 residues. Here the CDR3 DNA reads TGTGCCAGCAGCGTAAGGGCCGACAGCTCCTACAATGAGCAGTTCTTC. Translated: CASSVRADSSYNEQFF.

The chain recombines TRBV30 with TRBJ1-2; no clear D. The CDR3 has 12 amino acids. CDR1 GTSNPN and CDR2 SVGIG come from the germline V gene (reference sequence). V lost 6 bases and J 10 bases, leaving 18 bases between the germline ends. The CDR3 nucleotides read TGTGCCTGCCTACGGGGTTTGGTTTCCTACACCTTC. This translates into CACLRGLVSYTF.

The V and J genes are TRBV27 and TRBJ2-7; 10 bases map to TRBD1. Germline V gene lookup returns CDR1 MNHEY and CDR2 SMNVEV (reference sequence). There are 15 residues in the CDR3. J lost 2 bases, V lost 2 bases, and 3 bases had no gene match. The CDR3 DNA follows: TGTGCCAGCAGTTTAACCGGGACAGGGGCCTACGAGCAGTACGTC. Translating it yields CASSLTGTGAYEQYV.

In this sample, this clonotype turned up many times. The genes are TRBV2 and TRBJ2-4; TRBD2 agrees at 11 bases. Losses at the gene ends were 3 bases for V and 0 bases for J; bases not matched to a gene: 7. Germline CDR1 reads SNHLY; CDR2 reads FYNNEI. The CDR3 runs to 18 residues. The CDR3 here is CASSDLGLAARAKNIQYF. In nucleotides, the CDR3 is TGTGCCAGCAGTGATTTGGGACTAGCGGCTAGAGCCAAAAACATTCAGTACTTC. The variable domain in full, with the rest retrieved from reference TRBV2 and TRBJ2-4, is EPEVTQTPSHQVTQMGQEVILRCVPISNHLYFYWYRQILGQKVEFLVSFYNNEISEKSEIFDDQFSVERPDGSNFTLKIRSTKLEDSAMYFCASSDLGLAARAKNIQYFGAGTRLSVL.

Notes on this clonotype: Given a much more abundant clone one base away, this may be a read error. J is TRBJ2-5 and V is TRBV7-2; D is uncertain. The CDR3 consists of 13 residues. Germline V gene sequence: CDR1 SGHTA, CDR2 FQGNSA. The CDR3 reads CARSSPVKETQYF. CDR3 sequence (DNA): TGTGCCAGAAGCTCCCCGGTAAAAGAGACCCAGTACTTC.

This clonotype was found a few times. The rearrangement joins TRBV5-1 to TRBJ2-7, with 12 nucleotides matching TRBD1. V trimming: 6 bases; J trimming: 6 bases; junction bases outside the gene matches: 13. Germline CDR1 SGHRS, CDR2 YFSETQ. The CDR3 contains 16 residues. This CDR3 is CASKHRDRGHSSEQYV. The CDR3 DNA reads TGCGCCAGCAAACACCGGGACAGGGGGCATTCTAGCGAGCAGTACGTC.

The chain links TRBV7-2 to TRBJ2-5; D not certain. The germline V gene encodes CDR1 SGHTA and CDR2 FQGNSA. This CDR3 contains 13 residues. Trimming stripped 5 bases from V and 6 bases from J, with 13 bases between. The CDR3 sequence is CASSEAVRQTQYF. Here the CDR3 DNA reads TGTGCCAGCAGCGAGGCAGTTAGGCAGACCCAGTACTTC.